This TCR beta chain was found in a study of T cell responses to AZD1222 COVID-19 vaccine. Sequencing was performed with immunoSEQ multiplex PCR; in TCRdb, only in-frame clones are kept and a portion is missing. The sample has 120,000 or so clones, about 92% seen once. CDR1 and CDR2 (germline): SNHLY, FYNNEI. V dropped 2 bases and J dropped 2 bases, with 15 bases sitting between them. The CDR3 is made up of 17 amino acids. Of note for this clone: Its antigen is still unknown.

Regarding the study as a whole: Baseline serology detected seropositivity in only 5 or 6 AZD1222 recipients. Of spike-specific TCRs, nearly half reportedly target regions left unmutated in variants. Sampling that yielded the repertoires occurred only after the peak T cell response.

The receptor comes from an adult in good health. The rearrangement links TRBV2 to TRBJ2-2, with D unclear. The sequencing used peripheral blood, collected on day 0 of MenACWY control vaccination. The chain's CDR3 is CASSEIGPRTNTGELFF. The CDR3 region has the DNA TGTGCCAGCAGTGAAATCGGCCCACGAACCAACACCGGGGAGCTGTTTTTT.